Shown below are 8 T cell receptor beta chains from a single sample sequenced in a study of blood T cell repertoires in COVID-19. The protocol was immunoSEQ multiplex PCR, while the TCRdb copy is restricted to in-frame clones and leaves out a portion. The sample records 200,000 to 250,000 clones, just under 85% being singletons. The material sequenced was peripheral blood. The receptors come from an older woman with active or convalescent COVID-19.

This clone was observed once. V usage is TRBV11-3 and J usage is TRBJ2-7; TRBD2 might be the D (5 bases). The V end lost 5 bases, the J end lost 3 bases, and 11 bases lay between the germline ends. CDR3 length equals 13 residues. In germline, CDR1 is SGHNT, CDR2 YENEEA. CDR3 loop: CASSGRGFYEQYF. Written as DNA, the CDR3 is TGTGCCAGCAGCGGTAGAGGGTTCTACGAGCAGTACTTC.

The rearrangement links TRBV4-1 to TRBJ2-7; 8 bases fit TRBD1. The ends lost 2 bases at V and 3 bases at J; junction bases unmatched: 9. The CDR3 spans 16 residues. Germline V gives CDR1 MGHRA, CDR2 YSYEKL. CDR3 DNA sequence: TGCGCCAGCAGCCAAATCGTCCGGGACAGGAACTACGAGCAGTACGTC. Translation gives CASSQIVRDRNYEQYV.

The rearrangement links TRBV10-1 to TRBJ2-1, with TRBD2 identical over 11 bases. Looked up from germline, CDR1 is WNHNN and CDR2 is SYGVQD (reference sequence). Trimming cost V 3 bases and J 5 bases; bases outside gene matches: 9. CDR3 size: 17 residues. The CDR3 nucleotides are TGCGCCAGCAGTGACGGAACCGGGACTAGCGGCAACAATGAGCAGTTCTTC. As protein: CASSDGTGTSGNNEQFF.

The chain has TRBV7-8 and TRBJ2-1; 9 nucleotides agree with TRBD1. The CDR3 spans 18 residues. The germline V gene has CDR1 SGHVS and CDR2 FQNEAQ. With V trimmed by 5 bases and J by 6 bases, 17 bases remained unmatched. The CDR3: CASSPSLIGTGTFNEQFF. The DNA of the CDR3 is TGTGCCAGCAGCCCGTCCCTCATCGGGACAGGGACCTTCAATGAGCAGTTCTTC.

This sequence joins TRBV7-2 and TRBJ1-5; D might be TRBD1 (6 bases). Germline lookup yields CDR1 SGHTA and CDR2 FQGNSA. V gave up 2 bases and J gave up 7 bases, with 9 bases separating them. The CDR3 extends over 13 amino acids. CDR3 in DNA: TGTGCCAGCAGCTTAAACAGGGAACAGCCCCAGCATTTT. Translation gives CASSLNREQPQHF.

This clone was found once. The chain has TRBV11-2 and TRBJ2-7; 8 positions match TRBD2. The CDR3 covers 15 residues. The germline V gene encodes CDR1 SGHAT and CDR2 FQNNGV. Germline trimming cut 1 base from V and 2 bases from J; bases unmatched to any gene: 4. CDR3 residues: CASSLAAGDPYEQYF. CDR3 coding DNA: TGTGCCAGCAGCTTAGCAGCGGGAGACCCCTACGAGCAGTACTTC.

The CDR3 loop is CASSSGGTGYSGNTIYF. The CDR3, as DNA: TGTGCCAGCAGCTCAGGCGGGACAGGCTACTCTGGAAACACCATATATTTT. The chain links TRBV13 to TRBJ1-3; 8 nucleotides agree with TRBD1. Germline CDR1 and CDR2: PRHDT and FYEKMQ (reference sequence). The V segment lost 4 bases and the J segment 0 bases; nucleotides outside the gene matches: 8. CDR3 length: 17 residues.

The chain has TRBV5-1 and TRBJ1-1, with 11 bases identical to TRBD1. Trimming at V came to 4 bases and at J to 5 bases, leaving 10 bases not matched to a gene. CDR3 length: 16 amino acids. CDR1 SGHRS and CDR2 YFSETQ come from the germline V gene. The CDR3 spells CASSPAGTGGFTEAFF. CDR3 bases: TGCGCCAGCAGCCCCGCTGGGACAGGGGGATTTACTGAAGCTTTCTTT.